This T cell receptor (beta chain) was recovered during a study of blood T cell repertoires in COVID-19 (dated by TCRdb to between 2020 and 2021). Broadly, across the study: Samples covering the acute and convalescent phases of COVID-19 were provided by collaborators in the United States, Italy and Spain. The material from the prospective study consisted of cDNA or gDNA derived from T cells, B-cell-depleted T cells, or PBMCs. Deeply sampled blood TCRbeta repertoires from subjects exposed to, actively infected with, or recovered from COVID-19 were included in the dataset. The repertoires were released in a freely available public database meant as a resource for research on the immune response to SARS-CoV-2. Samples were obtained from the ongoing ImmuneRACE study (first 160 participants) and from 1,200 or so subjects provided by 6 global collaborators. Nearly every sample came with metadata listing a de-identified subject ID, COVID-19 status, age in years and sex. Where available, HLA class I and class II types were taken from metadata supplied by the sample provider and were not determined by assay-based typing. On the study overall, not on this receptor specifically: Clinical and demographic metadata were provided uncurated, with the amount varying by source and participant.

Whole blood was collected in K2EDTA tubes by collaborating institutions according to the institutions' own protocols. Collaborator samples were shipped for TCRbeta analysis as frozen whole blood, isolated PBMCs, or DNA extracted from either sample type. The immunoSEQ Assay, a bias-controlled multiplex PCR, was used to amplify TCRbeta CDR3 regions from genomic DNA. Concerning the study's data processing: Within the assay, amplification of reference gene primers was used to estimate how many nucleated cells each sample contained. To quantify the absolute abundance of each unique TCRbeta CDR3 rearrangement, sequence reads were collapsed and filtered. For each sample, productive Simpson clonality was calculated as the square root of Simpson's diversity index over productive rearrangements. TCRdb holds this immuneACCESS table with in-frame rearrangements only. Some clones are missing; in checked studies, unresolved V genes explain under half, and the rest has no known cause. V and J calls and clone size come straight from that table; D and trimming were deduced from the DNA. For this sample the table gives about 210,000 clones, of which under 95% were detected only once. The ten largest clones capture approximately 1.2% of the sample.

Remarks on this clone: Its antigen is still unknown. Per-base qualities were not stored, and no clone one base away is much larger.

The sequenced sample was peripheral blood. The TCR originated in a young man with acute or convalescent COVID-19.

The CDR3: CASSLSGDLGYNEQFF. The DNA sequence follows: TGTGCCAGCAGTCTAAGTGGGGACTTGGGCTACAATGAGCAGTTCTTC. The chain employs TRBV7-9 and TRBJ2-1; possibly the D gene is TRBD2, per 6 matching bases. Relative to germline, V is 6 bases shorter and J is 3 bases shorter, with 18 bases between their ends. The CDR3, from cysteine to phenylalanine, totals 16 residues. Solely the CDR3 DNA is kept, with 48 bases framed from the first base. Based on the germline V gene (reference sequence), the CDR1 and CDR2 sequences are SEHNR and FQNEAQ.